These T cell receptor beta chains were read from a single sample in a study of radiotherapy plus CTLA-4 blockade in lung cancer. Generated by immunoSEQ multiplex PCR, the TCRdb table keeps only in-frame clones and is missing some. The sample carries around 90,000 clones, 80% to 90% recorded once. The specimen comprised peripheral blood, sampled from a patient treated with radiotherapy plus ipilimumab. These receptors originate from a human donor with non-small cell lung cancer who had stable disease on radiotherapy plus ipilimumab. Both conserved end residues are part of each CDR3. D genes are given only for firm matches. Some rows mark clone size as missing; the rest say once, few, many or name a class of expanded clone.

-	TRBV28	12	-	TRBJ1-6	CASMGENSPLHF	TGTGCCAGCATGGGGGAAAATTCACCCCTCCACTTT
-	TRBV15	16	-	TRBJ2-3	CATSSGEWEYTDTQYF	TGTGCCACCAGCAGTGGGGAATGGGAATACACAGATACGCAGTATTTT
TRBD1	TRBV18	14	-	TRBJ2-7	CASSPDRGNYEQYF	TGTGCCAGCTCACCAGACAGGGGAAACTACGAGCAGTACTTC
TRBD1	TRBV6-5	12	-	TRBJ1-2	CASSPGQGRVTF	TGTGCCAGCAGCCCTGGACAGGGGCGGGTCACCTTC
-	TRBV5-1	15	-	TRBJ2-3	CASSLVRVDTDTQYF	TGCGCCAGCAGCTTGGTTAGGGTTGATACAGATACGCAGTATTTT
-	TRBV5-5	15	-	TRBJ1-3	CASSLDRSSGNTIYF	TGTGCCAGCAGCCTCGACAGGAGCTCTGGAAACACCATATATTTT
TRBD1	TRBV5-1	14	-	TRBJ1-1	CASSSTGGKAEAFF	TGCGCCAGCAGCTCCACAGGGGGCAAGGCTGAAGCTTTCTTT
-	TRBV19	18	few	TRBJ2-1	CASSTRSSVPGISHEQFF	TGTGCCAGTAGTACCAGGAGTTCCGTACCGGGAATTTCTCATGAGCAGTTCTTC
TRBD2	TRBV28	14	-	TRBJ2-3	CATEGGGSTDTQYF	TGTGCCACCGAGGGCGGGGGTAGCACAGATACGCAGTATTTT
-	TRBV19	14	few	TRBJ2-7	CASSIDPQTYEQYF	TGTGCCAGTAGTATAGATCCCCAGACCTACGAGCAGTACTTC
-	TRBV20-1	11	-	TRBJ2-1	CSAPGYNEQFF	TGCAGTGCCCCAGGGTACAATGAGCAGTTCTTC
-	TRBV18	11	-	TRBJ1-4	CASSKAVELFF	TGTGCCAGCTCAAAGGCGGTGGAACTGTTTTTT
TRBD2	TRBV9	15	-	TRBJ2-1	CASSVIAGAGNEQFF	TGTGCCAGCAGCGTGATAGCGGGGGCGGGGAATGAGCAGTTCTTC
-	TRBV2	18	once	TRBJ2-1	CASSASSVNRRFYNEQFF	TGTGCCAGCAGTGCATCGTCAGTTAACAGGCGCTTCTACAATGAGCAGTTCTTC
-	TRBV9	15	-	TRBJ2-2	CASSRQDANTGELFF	TGTGCCAGCAGCCGACAAGACGCGAACACCGGGGAGCTGTTTTTT
TRBD1	TRBV29-1	12	-	TRBJ2-5	CSVSTGGETQYF	TGCAGCGTCTCAACAGGGGGTGAGACCCAGTACTTC
-	TRBV5-1	14	-	TRBJ1-2	CASSPAGGRINYTF	TGCGCCAGCAGCCCGGCCGGGGGTCGAATTAACTACACCTTC
TRBD1	TRBV29-1	12	-	TRBJ2-5	CSADRGPETQYF	TGCAGCGCCGACAGGGGTCCAGAGACCCAGTACTTC
TRBD2	TRBV19	15	-	TRBJ2-3	CASSTGGGSTDTQYF	TGTGCCAGTAGTACCGGGGGGGGTAGCACAGATACGCAGTATTTT
-	TRBV6-1	14	-	TRBJ2-7	CASSEERQTYEQYF	TGTGCCAGCAGTGAAGAAAGACAGACCTACGAGCAGTACTTC
-	TRBV5-1	15	once	TRBJ2-3	CASSFGGGLTDTQYF	TGCGCCAGCAGCTTCGGCGGGGGCCTGACAGATACGCAGTATTTT
-	TRBV29-1	13	-	TRBJ2-5	CSVEGGTALTQYF	TGCAGCGTCGAGGGGGGGACAGCCCTGACCCAGTACTTC
-	TRBV5-1	16	-	TRBJ2-3	CASSLQGEGSTDTQYF	TGCGCCAGCAGCTTGCAGGGAGAGGGGAGCACAGATACGCAGTATTTT
TRBD1	TRBV7-2	14	once	TRBJ1-5	CASSLDRSNQPQHF	TGTGCCAGCAGCTTGGACAGGTCCAATCAGCCCCAGCATTTT
-	TRBV28	12	once	TRBJ2-7	CASSPMFYEQYF	TGTGCCAGCAGCCCGATGTTCTACGAGCAGTACTTC
-	TRBV6-6	16	-	TRBJ2-2	CASSYEGEPNTGELFF	TGTGCCAGCAGTTACGAAGGTGAACCGAACACCGGGGAGCTGTTTTTT
TRBD1	TRBV29-1	17	-	TRBJ2-7	CSAINRLGQVGSYEQYF	TGCAGCGCCATAAACCGATTGGGACAGGTCGGCTCCTACGAGCAGTACTTC
-	TRBV5-1	15	-	TRBJ2-3	CASQSGHSNTDTQYF	TGCGCCAGTCAATCGGGACATTCGAACACAGATACGCAGTATTTT
-	TRBV7-6	16	-	TRBJ2-2	CASSLGWQKVTGELFF	TGTGCCAGCAGCTTAGGGTGGCAGAAAGTCACCGGGGAGCTGTTTTTT
-	TRBV11-3	16	-	TRBJ1-6	CASSSGGRRSNSPLHF	TGTGCCAGCAGCTCCGGGGGGAGGCGTAGTAATTCACCCCTCCACTTT
TRBD2	TRBV27	19	-	TRBJ2-3	CASSPLWTSGSEGTDTQYF	TGTGCCAGCAGTCCACTCTGGACTAGCGGGAGCGAGGGAACAGATACGCAGTATTTT
-	TRBV6-4	15	-	TRBJ2-1	CASSLEGGGLDEQFF	TGTGCCAGCAGCCTGGAAGGGGGAGGGTTAGATGAGCAGTTCTTC
TRBD1	TRBV30	13	-	TRBJ1-2	CACLRDRPFGYTF	TGTGCCTGTCTCCGGGACAGACCTTTCGGCTACACCTTC
-	TRBV30	15	once	TRBJ1-1	CAWSRDTLGRTEAFF	TGTGCCTGGAGCAGGGACACTCTTGGAAGGACTGAAGCTTTCTTT
TRBD1	TRBV11-3	15	-	TRBJ2-7	CASSVGTGMAYEQYF	TGTGCCAGCAGCGTCGGGACAGGGATGGCCTACGAGCAGTACTTC
-	TRBV7-2	16	-	TRBJ2-6	CASSPGWGAGANVLTF	TGTGCCAGCAGCCCCGGGTGGGGCGCTGGGGCCAACGTCCTGACTTTC
-	TRBV7-2	14	-	TRBJ2-2	CASSLFPEAGELFF	TGTGCCAGCAGCTTATTCCCCGAGGCCGGGGAGCTGTTTTTT
-	TRBV7-2	14	-	TRBJ2-4	CASSLGASEGIQYF	TGTGCCAGCAGCCTAGGGGCTAGCGAGGGCATTCAGTACTTC
-	TRBV19	16	few	TRBJ1-5	CASSPAYPGSNQPQHF	TGTGCCAGTAGTCCGGCCTACCCCGGGAGCAATCAGCCCCAGCATTTT
TRBD1	TRBV7-3	13	-	TRBJ2-7	CASSPSQGVRQYF	TGTGCCAGCAGCCCTTCACAGGGGGTGAGGCAGTACTTC
TRBD1	TRBV11-3	19	-	TRBJ1-2	CASSLSLGTGDSLLYGYTF	TGTGCCAGCAGCTTGTCTTTAGGGACAGGGGACTCCCTTCTGTATGGCTACACCTTC
-	TRBV7-9	14	few	TRBJ1-1	CASSIRAGNTEAFF	TGTGCCAGCAGCATTCGGGCGGGGAACACTGAAGCTTTCTTT
-	TRBV28	17	-	TRBJ1-4	CASSFALGPATNEKLFF	TGTGCCAGCAGTTTTGCCTTAGGACCGGCAACTAATGAAAAACTGTTTTTT
-	TRBV6-1	14	-	TRBJ1-1	CASSEGYRESEAFF	TGTGCCAGCAGTGAAGGGTACAGGGAAAGCGAAGCTTTCTTT
-	TRBV6-5	13	-	TRBJ2-2	CASMTANTGELFF	TGTGCCAGCATGACAGCGAACACCGGGGAGCTGTTTTTT
-	TRBV29-1	11	-	TRBJ2-2	CSYENTGELFF	TGCAGCTACGAGAACACCGGGGAGCTGTTTTTT